This record covers a single T cell receptor beta chain. Its antigen remains unidentified. These data come from a study of early T cells in non-severe SARS-CoV-2 infection. Study overall: Unsorted whole blood bulk RNA was sequenced, with unpaired chains.

Germline V gene lookup returns CDR1 KGHSH and CDR2 LQKENI. There are 16 residues in the CDR3. V lost 0 bases and J 8 bases, leaving 18 bases between the germline ends. Findings and limits, study-wide: Anti-spike CD8 responses were favored in VDJdb matching, and private and CD4 specificities were missed.

The TCR library protocol was used to attach unique molecular identifiers. These identifiers were attached to individual cDNA molecules. TCRdb re-derived calls from the 5' RACE reads in MiXCR, one entry per CDR3 protein. The data show 25,000 to 35,000 distinct CDR3 sequences, with around 5.3% seen just once and around 2.5% held by the top ten. The sequenced sample was whole blood. The J gene is TRBJ2-3, the V gene TRBV18; D possibly corresponds to TRBD2 (6 bases). The sequence derives from an adult who was a healthcare worker with PCR-confirmed SARS-CoV-2 infection or an uninfected control (not recorded which). This chain's CDR3 is CASSPPESGWLGTQYF. The CDR3 region has the DNA TGTGCCAGCTCACCACCGGAAAGCGGGTGGTTAGGTACGCAGTATTTT.